These 13 T cell receptor beta chains share one sample of origin, sequenced in a study of blood T cell repertoires in COVID-19. Data came from immunoSEQ multiplex PCR; TCRdb stores just in-frame clones and leaves some out. The sample lists about 240,000 clones, just under 85% occurring once. Sequencing used peripheral blood. The source is a woman aged 60-75 years with active or convalescent COVID-19.

This clone was seen once. The gene calls are TRBV11-2 and TRBJ1-1, with no clear D. The V gene lost 3 bases and the J gene lost 3 bases, with 8 bases spanning the gap. This CDR3 contains 13 residues. Germline V gene sequence: CDR1 SGHAT, CDR2 FQNNGV. CDR3 loop: CASSLAGDTEAFF. The CDR3, as DNA: TGTGCCAGCAGCTTGGCCGGGGACACTGAAGCTTTCTTT.

The chain couples TRBV13 to TRBJ2-3; 8 positions agree with TRBD2. V was pared by 5 bases and J by 2 bases, with 12 bases of the junction left unmatched. Germline CDR1 reads PRHDT; CDR2 reads FYEKMQ (reference sequence). This CDR3 has 17 residues. CDR3 bases: TGTGCCAGCAGCGCCTTGGGGGCGGGGGGCCCCACAGATACGCAGTATTTT. Its protein is CASSALGAGGPTDTQYF.

The chain employs TRBV20-1 and TRBJ1-5, with TRBD1 identical over 9 bases. The V gene's germline CDR1 is DFQATT and CDR2 SNEGSKA (reference sequence). V trimming: 3 bases; J trimming: 3 bases; junction bases outside the gene matches: 6. The CDR3 totals 15 residues. CDR3 in DNA: TGCAGTGCTAGTGTCGGGACAGGGTTCAATCAGCCCCAGCATTTT. Protein sequence: CSASVGTGFNQPQHF.

The CDR3 loop is CASSVEASSEQFF. The CDR3 DNA follows: TGTGCCAGCAGCGTAGAGGCTAGCTCGGAGCAGTTCTTC. This chain links TRBV9 with TRBJ2-1; D is possibly TRBD2 (5 bases). The CDR3 is 13 amino acids. Germline V gene data show CDR1 as SGDLS and CDR2 as YYNGEE. V was pared by 0 bases and J by 10 bases, with 11 bases between.

A single count supports this clone. This chain joins TRBV19 and TRBJ1-6; no reliable D call. Germline CDR1 and CDR2: LNHDA and SQIVND (reference sequence). V was cut by 5 bases and J by 4 bases, with 12 bases left in between. This CDR3 is built from 15 residues. The CDR3 loop reads CASSFRLTYNSPLHF. The DNA for the CDR3 is TGTGCCAGTAGTTTTAGACTGACTTATAATTCACCCCTCCACTTT.

This rearrangement joins TRBV7-9 to TRBJ1-4, with D uncertain. The germline V and J ends were trimmed by 5 bases and 3 bases, with 4 bases remaining between them. Germline CDR1 SEHNR, CDR2 FQNEAQ (reference sequence). CDR3 length: 12 amino acids. The CDR3 sequence: CASSRANEKLFF. CDR3 DNA: TGTGCCAGCAGCCGGGCTAATGAAAAACTGTTTTTT.

This clone was counted between two and nine times. The chain employs TRBV5-1 and TRBJ1-2, with TRBD1 matching over 10 bases. This CDR3 spans 13 amino acids. Germline V gives CDR1 SGHRS, CDR2 YFSETQ. Losses at the gene ends were 5 bases for V and 2 bases for J; bases not matched to a gene: 0. The chain's CDR3 is CASRTGGNYGYTF. The CDR3 coding sequence is TGCGCCAGCAGGACAGGGGGCAACTATGGCTACACCTTC.

This clone has more than one count but fewer than ten. The CDR3 is CASTSGVQRSLGGYTF. CDR3 DNA sequence: TGTGCCAGTACCTCAGGGGTACAGCGCTCCTTGGGTGGCTACACCTTC. V and J are TRBV19 and TRBJ1-2; a weak D match, TRBD1 (6 bases). Trimming shortened V by 7 bases and J by 7 bases, and 25 bases separated the two germline ends. This CDR3 spans 16 amino acids. From germline, CDR1 is LNHDA and CDR2 SQIVND (reference sequence).

The chain couples TRBV28 to TRBJ2-5; 11 nucleotides align to TRBD1. Per germline, CDR1 MDHEN and CDR2 SYDVKM. The CDR3 spans 15 residues. The junction had 7 bases not matched to a gene; V was cut back by 5 bases and J by 5 bases. CDR3 bases: TGTGCCAGCAGTCCACGGACAGGGGGCTCGGAGACCCAGTACTTC. This encodes CASSPRTGGSETQYF.

V is TRBV11-2 and J is TRBJ1-4; perhaps TRBD1 as D (5 bases). CDR3 length: 14 residues. The V gene lost 2 bases and the J gene lost 7 bases, with 11 bases spanning the gap. Germline V gene data show CDR1 as SGHAT and CDR2 as FQNNGV. This CDR3 is CASSLRGGIEKLFF. DNA of the CDR3: TGTGCCAGCAGCTTACGGGGGGGAATTGAAAAACTGTTTTTT.

This clone has only one observation. The chain links TRBV18 to TRBJ2-4, with TRBD1 matching 8 bases. The CDR3 loop spans 15 amino acids. Germline CDR1 is KGHSH and CDR2 is LQKENI. Trimming took 6 bases from V and 7 from J; bases not matched to a gene: 11. Here the CDR3 DNA reads TGTGCCAGCTCGAAAATGAAGGACAGGGAGAACATTCAGTACTTC. Translating gives CASSKMKDRENIQYF.

The chain carries TRBV9 and TRBJ2-3; 8 bases line up with TRBD2. Trimming cost V 3 bases and J 0 bases; bases outside gene matches: 6. The CDR3 extends over 16 amino acids. The V gene's germline CDR1 is SGDLS and CDR2 YYNGEE. The CDR3 loop reads CASSALAGLSTDTQYF. As DNA, the CDR3 is TGTGCCAGCAGCGCGTTAGCGGGATTAAGCACAGATACGCAGTATTTT.

The CDR3 loop reads CASSFNGDQETQYF. The DNA of the CDR3 is TGTGCCAGCAGTTTTAATGGAGACCAAGAGACCCAGTACTTC. This chain uses TRBV28 with TRBJ2-5; D is unclear. V lost 3 bases to trimming and J lost 0 bases, with 8 bases between them. The V gene's germline CDR1 is MDHEN and CDR2 SYDVKM. There are 14 residues in the CDR3.